Described below is a single T cell receptor beta chain sequence and its context. This sample stems from a study of technical replicates of blood from four donors. Germline CDR1 is SEHNR and CDR2 is FQNEAQ (reference sequence). CDR3 length: 15 residues. V lost 4 bases and J 1 base, leaving 13 bases between the germline ends. Clones were read by immunoSEQ multiplex PCR, and TCRdb kept only the in-frame ones, dropping some. This table holds about 49,000 clones, around nine tenths found once. Material: PBMCs. This chain links TRBV7-9 with TRBJ1-2, with D tentatively TRBD1 (5 bases). This sequence originates from a human donor in good health. Some clones in this sample may be carry-over from other donors' samples. For the CDR3, the DNA is TGTGCCAGCAGCTCAAGACAGTCAGTTAACTATGGCTACACCTTC. This sequence encodes CASSSRQSVNYGYTF.